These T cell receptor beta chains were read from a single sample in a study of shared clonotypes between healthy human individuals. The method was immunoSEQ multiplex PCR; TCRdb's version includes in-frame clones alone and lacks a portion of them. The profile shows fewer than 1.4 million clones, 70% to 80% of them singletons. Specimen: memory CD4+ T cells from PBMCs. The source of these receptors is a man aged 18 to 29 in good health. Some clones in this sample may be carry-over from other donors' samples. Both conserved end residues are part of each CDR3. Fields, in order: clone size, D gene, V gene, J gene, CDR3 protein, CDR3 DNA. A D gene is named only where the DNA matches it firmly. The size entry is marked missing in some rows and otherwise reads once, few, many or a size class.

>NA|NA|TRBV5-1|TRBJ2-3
CASSPQGLIGDTQYF
TGCGCCAGCAGCCCACAGGGACTCATAGGAGATACGCAGTATTTT
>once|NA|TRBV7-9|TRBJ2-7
CASSYEGYEQYF
TGTGCCAGCAGCTACGAGGGGTACGAGCAGTACTTC
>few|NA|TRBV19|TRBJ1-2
CASSILQGPYGYTF
TGTGCCAGTAGTATTCTCCAGGGGCCATATGGCTACACCTTC
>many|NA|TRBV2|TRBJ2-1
CASSEARNSGYNEQFF
TGTGCCAGCAGTGAAGCGCGTAATAGCGGATACAATGAGCAGTTCTTC
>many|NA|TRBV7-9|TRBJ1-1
CASTRVGPEAFF
TGTGCCAGCACCCGCGTTGGGCCTGAAGCTTTCTTT
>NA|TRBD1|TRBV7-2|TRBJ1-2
CASSLGQGGYGYTF
TGTGCCAGCAGCTTAGGGCAGGGGGGTTATGGCTACACCTTC
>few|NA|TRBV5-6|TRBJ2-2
CASSPGVRAYYSNTGELFF
TGTGCCAGCAGCCCGGGCGTACGGGCGTACTACTCGAACACCGGGGAGCTGTTTTTT
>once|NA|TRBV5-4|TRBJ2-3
CASSSSTDTQYF
TGTGCCAGCAGCTCCTCCACGGATACGCAGTATTTT
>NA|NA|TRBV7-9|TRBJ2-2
CASSPRERLANTGELFF
TGTGCCAGCAGCCCCCGGGAGAGACTAGCGAACACCGGGGAGCTGTTTTTT
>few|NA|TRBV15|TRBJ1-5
CATSRGATATGQPQHF
TGTGCCACCAGCAGAGGTGCGACGGCGACTGGGCAGCCCCAGCATTTT
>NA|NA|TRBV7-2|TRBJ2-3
CASSRDRAGVDTQYF
TGTGCCAGCAGCCGCGACAGAGCGGGTGTAGATACGCAGTATTTT
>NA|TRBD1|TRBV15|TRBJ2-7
CATSAGGVAYEQYF
TGTGCCACCAGCGCAGGGGGCGTCGCCTACGAGCAGTACTTC
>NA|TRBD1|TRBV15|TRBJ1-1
CATSRGQGNTEAFF
TGTGCCACCAGCAGGGGACAGGGGAACACTGAAGCTTTCTTT
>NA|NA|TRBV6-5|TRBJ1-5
CASSYRAGTNQPQHF
TGTGCCAGCAGTTACCGGGCCGGGACCAATCAGCCCCAGCATTTT
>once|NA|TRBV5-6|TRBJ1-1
CASSRGQGMNTEAFF
TGTGCCAGCAGTCGTGGGCAGGGGATGAACACTGAAGCTTTCTTT
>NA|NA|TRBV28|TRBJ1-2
CASSFLQGLANYGYTF
TGTGCCAGCAGTTTCTTGCAGGGTTTAGCTAACTATGGCTACACCTTC